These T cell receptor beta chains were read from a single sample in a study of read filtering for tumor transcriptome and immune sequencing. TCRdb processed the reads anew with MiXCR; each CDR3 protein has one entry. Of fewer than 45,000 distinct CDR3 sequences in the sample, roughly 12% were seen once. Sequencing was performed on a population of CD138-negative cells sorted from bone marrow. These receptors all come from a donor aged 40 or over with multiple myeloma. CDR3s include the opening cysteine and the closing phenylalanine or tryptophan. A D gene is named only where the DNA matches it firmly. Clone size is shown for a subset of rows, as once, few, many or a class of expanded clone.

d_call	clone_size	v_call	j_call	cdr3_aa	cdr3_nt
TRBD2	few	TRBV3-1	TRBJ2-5	CASSQDVRGIYQETQYF	TGTGCCAGCAGCCAAGATGTGCGGGGGATTTACCAAGAGACCCAGTACTTC
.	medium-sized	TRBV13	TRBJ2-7	CASSSENEQYF	TGTGCCAGCAGCTCGGAGAACGAGCAGTACTTT
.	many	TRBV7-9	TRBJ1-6	CASSDRHNSPLHF	TGTGCCAGCAGCGACAGGCATAATTCACCCCTCCACTTT
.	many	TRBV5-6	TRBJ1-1	CASSLPPAETEAFF	TGTGCCAGCAGCTTACCCCCCGCGGAGACTGAAGCTTTCTTT
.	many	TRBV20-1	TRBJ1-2	CSALSRRDLAYGYTF	TGCAGTGCTCTCTCCAGACGGGACCTAGCCTATGGCTACACCTTC
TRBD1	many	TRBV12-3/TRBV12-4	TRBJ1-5	CASGGGSGQPQHF	TGTGCCAGTGGAGGGGGCTCCGGTCAGCCCCAGCATTTT
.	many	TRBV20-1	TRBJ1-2	CSARDGDYGYTF	TGCAGTGCTAGAGATGGGGACTATGGCTACACCTTC
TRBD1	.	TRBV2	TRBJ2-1	CASSRGQGSYNEQFF	TGTGCCAGCAGTAGGGGACAGGGATCCTACAATGAGCAGTTCTTC
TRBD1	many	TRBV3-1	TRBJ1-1	CASSLRQGFTEAFF	TGTGCCAGCAGCCTCCGACAGGGTTTCACTGAAGCTTTCTTT
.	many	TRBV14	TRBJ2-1	CASSQQVEQFF	TGTGCCAGCAGCCAACAAGTTGAGCAGTTCTTC
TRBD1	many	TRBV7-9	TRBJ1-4	CASSIVPHRGPNEKLFF	TGTGCCAGCAGCATCGTCCCACACAGGGGTCCTAATGAAAAACTGTTTTTT
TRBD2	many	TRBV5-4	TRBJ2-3	CASSLVRGGPTDTQYF	TGTGCCAGCAGCTTGGTTCGGGGGGGACCCACAGATACGCAGTATTTT
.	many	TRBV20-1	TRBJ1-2	CSARASMGGRLSNYGYTF	TGCAGTGCTAGAGCCTCGATGGGGGGGCGGTTATCTAACTATGGCTACACCTTC
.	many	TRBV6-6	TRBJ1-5	CASSYSGARSNQPQHF	TGTGCCAGCAGTTACTCGGGGGCGCGGAGCAATCAGCCCCAGCATTTT
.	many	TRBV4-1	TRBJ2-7	CASSPGFYEQYF	TGCGCCAGCAGCCCAGGATTCTACGAGCAGTACTTC
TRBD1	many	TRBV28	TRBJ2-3	CASSPGGVTDTQYF	TGTGCCAGCAGTCCAGGGGGCGTAACAGATACGCAGTATTTT